This T cell receptor (beta chain) was recovered during a study of blood T cell repertoires in COVID-19. Study-wide context: Nucleic acid was either cDNA or gDNA, and it came from T cells, B-cell-depleted T cells, or PBMCs.

Germline CDR1 SGHTA, CDR2 FQGNSA. J gave up 5 bases and V 3 bases, and 6 bases lay outside the gene matches. The CDR3 runs 15 residues. Clones were sequenced by immunoSEQ multiplex PCR, and TCRdb holds only the in-frame ones, with some missing. This table has over 200,000 clones, 80% to 95% appearing once. The rearrangement links TRBV7-2 to TRBJ2-1; 8 bases match TRBD1. Sequences were obtained from peripheral blood. This clonotype originated in a man between 60 and 75 years old with COVID-19, enrolled during active disease. The CDR3 coding sequence is TGTGCCAGCAGCTTTCGACAGGGGAATCACAATGAGCAGTTCTTC. The encoded protein is CASSFRQGNHNEQFF.